The 20 T cell receptor beta chains in this list originate from one sample, sequenced in a study of cytomegalovirus exposure and HLA in healthy donors. The PCR had 60 Vbeta and 13 Jbeta primers. TCRdb's table, derived via immunoSEQ multiplex PCR, lists solely in-frame clones and lacks some. The sample contains around 130,000 clones, around four fifths of which appear only once. Specimen: PBMCs. The receptor set was obtained from a human donor in good health.

The sample holds a few counts of this clone. The chain is built from TRBV6-6 and TRBJ1-2, with a tentative D call TRBD1 (5 bases). With 6 bases removed from V and 5 bases from J, the gap between germline ends came to 13 bases. This CDR3 contains 13 residues. Germline-derived CDR1 and CDR2 are MNHNY and SVGAGI (reference sequence). CDR3 coding DNA: TGTGCCAGCAGACCAGGGCAGAGGTATGGCTACACCTTC. It is translated as CASRPGQRYGYTF.

The V gene is TRBV5-6, the J gene TRBJ2-7, with 8 bases identical to TRBD1. V was clipped by 5 bases and J by 2 bases; unmatched bases: 9. CDR3 length: 15 residues. CDR1 SGHDT and CDR2 YYEEEE come from the germline V gene. The CDR3 here is CASSLGWDRPYEQYF. The CDR3 DNA is TGTGCCAGCAGTCTTGGCTGGGACAGGCCCTACGAGCAGTACTTC.

The genes are TRBV5-8 and TRBJ1-4; no clear D gene. Germline V gene data show CDR1 as SGHTS and CDR2 as YDEGEE. Trimming left V 0 bases short and J 7 bases short, with 7 bases between. This CDR3 spans 13 amino acids. The CDR3 here is CASSLAAGEKLFF. In nucleotides, the CDR3 is TGTGCCAGCAGCTTGGCGGCGGGTGAAAAACTGTTTTTT.

J is TRBJ2-5 and V is TRBV4-1, with 7 positions matching TRBD2. Losses at the gene ends were 4 bases for V and 5 bases for J; bases not matched to a gene: 13. CDR3 length: 16 residues. Germline V gene data show CDR1 as MGHRA and CDR2 as YSYEKL. CDR3: CASSPASGALRETQYF. The CDR3 DNA is TGCGCCAGCAGCCCGGCTAGCGGAGCCCTCAGGGAGACCCAGTACTTC.

The chain has TRBV29-1 and TRBJ1-2; D unclear. CDR3 length equals 14 residues. Trimming took off 0 bases at V and 4 bases at J, with 12 bases between the two ends. Germline V lookup: CDR1 SQVTM, CDR2 ANQGSEA. The CDR3 here is CSVEDLWASYGYTF. In nucleotides, the CDR3 is TGCAGCGTTGAAGATCTTTGGGCTTCCTATGGCTACACCTTC.

The J gene is TRBJ2-1, the V gene TRBV6-6; 9 bases agree with TRBD1. The length of the CDR3 is 15 residues. Trimming at V came to 2 bases and at J to 9 bases, leaving 8 bases not matched to a gene. The V gene's germline CDR1 is MNHNY and CDR2 SVGAGI (reference sequence). The CDR3, as DNA: TGTGCCAGCAGTTACGCACCGGACAGGGGCACTGAGCAGTTCTTC. This sequence encodes CASSYAPDRGTEQFF.

The rearrangement links TRBV11-2 to TRBJ1-1; 7 positions match TRBD1. Trimming removed 3 bases from V and 4 bases from J; junction bases left unmatched: 5. CDR1 SGHAT and CDR2 FQNNGV come from the germline V gene. The CDR3 sequence is 14 residues long. CDR3 DNA sequence: TGTGCCAGCAGCTTCGAGGGGGCAGGCACTGAAGCTTTCTTT. This sequence encodes CASSFEGAGTEAFF.

The V gene is TRBV5-4, the J gene TRBJ1-2; 7 bases line up with TRBD1. Looked up from germline, CDR1 is SGHNT and CDR2 is YYREEE (reference sequence). The junction had 9 bases not matched to a gene; V was cut back by 6 bases and J by 1 base. This CDR3 comprises 15 residues. The CDR3 is CASTRGQDLNYGYTF. For the CDR3, the DNA is TGTGCCAGCACCCGAGGACAGGACCTTAACTATGGCTACACCTTC.

The chain has TRBV19 and TRBJ1-4; D remains ambiguous. The CDR3 covers 14 residues. V was pared by 7 bases and J by 6 bases, with 15 bases between. CDR1 is LNHDA, CDR2 SQIVND, per germline (reference sequence). The CDR3 coding sequence is TGTGCCAGTACCCGCCGGGGTGGTGATGAAAAACTGTTTTTT. Amino acids: CASTRRGGDEKLFF.

This sequence joins TRBV10-2 and TRBJ1-4, with D unresolved. The V end lost 0 bases, the J end lost 0 bases, and 5 bases lay between the germline ends. CDR1 and CDR2 (germline): WSHSY, SAAADI. The CDR3 totals 15 residues. The CDR3 is CASSESAATNEKLFF. CDR3 nucleotide sequence: TGCGCCAGCAGTGAGTCGGCTGCAACTAATGAAAAACTGTTTTTT.

This sequence joins TRBV2 and TRBJ1-5; D gene ambiguous. The germline gives CDR1 SNHLY, CDR2 FYNNEI. CDR3 length equals 14 residues. Trimming took 10 bases from V and 0 from J, leaving 13 bases between them. Here the CDR3 DNA reads TGTGCCACCAATGTGGGCAGTAGCAATCAGCCCCAGCATTTT. It specifies CATNVGSSNQPQHF.

This chain connects TRBV4-1 to TRBJ2-3; D gene uncertain. The V and J ends lost 0 bases and 6 bases respectively, with 4 bases between them. CDR3 size: 12 residues. The V gene's germline CDR1 is MGHRA and CDR2 YSYEKL. CDR3 sequence reads: CASSQESDTQYF. For the CDR3, the DNA is TGCGCCAGCAGCCAAGAGAGTGATACGCAGTATTTT.

This sequence joins TRBV11-2 and TRBJ1-4; D remains ambiguous. V gave up 5 bases and J gave up 5 bases, with 12 bases separating them. Germline-derived CDR1 and CDR2 are SGHAT and FQNNGV. The CDR3 runs to 14 residues. The CDR3 DNA reads as TGTGCCAGCAGCCCAAACAGTCCGAATGAAAAACTGTTTTTT. Translation: CASSPNSPNEKLFF. The whole variable domain, filled in from reference TRBV11-2 and TRBJ1-4, reads EAGVAQSPRYKIIEKRQSVAFWCNPISGHATLYWYQQILGQGPKLLIQFQNNGVVDDSQLPKDRFSAERLKGVDSTLKIQPAKLEDSAVYLCASSPNSPNEKLFFGSGTQLSVL.

The J gene is TRBJ1-5, the V gene TRBV23-1; D is uncertain. TRBV23-1 carries the ORF label, with uncertain function. The CDR3 loop spans 17 amino acids. The ends were cut back, 4 bases at V and 0 bases at J, with 16 bases in the middle. The CDR3 protein is CASSPLPQYYSNQPQHF. CDR3 nucleotides: TGCGCCAGCAGTCCCCTCCCCCAGTACTATAGCAATCAGCCCCAGCATTTT.

This clone came up a few times. The chain recombines TRBV5-6 with TRBJ2-7, with a weak D call TRBD1 (5 bases). Trimming took 0 bases from V and 3 from J, leaving 13 bases between them. This CDR3 is 15 amino acids long. The germline CDR1 and CDR2 sequences are SGHDT and YYEEEE. CDR3 nucleotide sequence: TGTGCCAGCAGCTTGGATAAGGGGATTGGCTACGAGCAGTACTTC. It yields the protein CASSLDKGIGYEQYF.

This chain links TRBV7-9 with TRBJ1-2; D possibly corresponds to TRBD1 (5 bases). The germline CDR1 and CDR2 sequences are SEHNR and FQNEAQ (reference sequence). Deletions cut 5 bases from V and 7 bases from J, with 14 bases between. This CDR3 region has 13 residues. In DNA form, the CDR3 reads TGTGCCAGCAGCGCCAGGGATTTTGGTGGCTACACCTTC. As protein: CASSARDFGGYTF.

For this clone: A read error may produce the germline difference seen at one junction end. V gene TRBV5-1 combines with J gene TRBJ2-7; D is possibly TRBD1 (5 bases). The germline CDR1 and CDR2 sequences are SGHRS and YFSETQ. The CDR3 has 12 amino acids. The CDR3 bases are TGCGCCAGCAGCTCTGGGGCGTACGAGCAGCACTTC. This translates into CASSSGAYEQHF.

The sample holds one count of this clone. Mismatch with germline at one junction end may stem from a read error. The chain uses TRBV7-9 and TRBJ1-1, with D hard to call. The V gene's germline CDR1 is SEHNR and CDR2 FQNEAQ (reference sequence). This CDR3 is 12 amino acids long. CDR3 amino acids: CSSSLVGSPAFF. The CDR3 DNA reads TGTTCCAGCAGCTTAGTGGGGAGTCCCGCTTTCTTT.

This chain joins TRBV29-1 and TRBJ1-2, with D maybe TRBD1 (5 bases). The CDR3 extends over 12 amino acids. Germline CDR1 SQVTM, CDR2 ANQGSEA. The V gene lost 6 bases and the J gene lost 6 bases, with 14 bases spanning the gap. The CDR3 protein is CSVLTVTHGYTF. The CDR3 nucleotides are TGCAGCGTATTGACAGTTACGCATGGCTACACCTTC.

This clone was counted a single time. The chain joins TRBV27 to TRBJ2-5; D is unclear. The J call may be mistaken, given a closer DNA end match to TRBJ2-7. The germline V gene encodes CDR1 MNHEY and CDR2 SMNVEV (reference sequence). This CDR3 contains 14 residues. CDR3 DNA: TGTGCCAGCAGTTTAATTTCTTCGGTCCACGAGCAGTACTTC. Protein sequence: CASSLISSVHEQYF.